Each of the 15 T cell receptor beta chains below was sequenced from the same sample in a study of memory CD4+ T cells and cytomegalovirus serostatus. Assay used: immunoSEQ multiplex PCR; TCRdb lists only in-frame clones, some missing. The sample contains some 54,000 clones, 60% to 85% of which appear only once. The sort gate was single viable CD3+CD4+CD8-CD45RO+ cells for memory CD4+ T cells. Sequenced sample: memory CD4+ T cells from blood. Source of these receptors: an adult in good health and CMV-seropositive.

This clone is classed as medium-sized. The chain has TRBV27 and TRBJ2-7; weak D call: TRBD1 (6 bases). Germline V lookup: CDR1 MNHEY, CDR2 SMNVEV (reference sequence). V gave up 6 bases and J gave up 3 bases, with 18 bases separating them. The CDR3 consists of 15 residues. CDR3 amino acids: CASRVNRDTFYEQYF. In nucleotides, the CDR3 is TGTGCCAGCAGGGTAAACCGGGACACCTTCTACGAGCAGTACTTC.

The chain links TRBV28 to TRBJ2-1; D might be TRBD1 or TRBD2, each matching 5 bases. Germline CDR1 and CDR2: MDHEN and SYDVKM. The CDR3 consists of 11 residues. V lost 7 bases, J lost 12 bases, and 13 bases lay in between. In nucleotides, the CDR3 is TGTGCCAGCACCCTTGGGACGGGGCAGTTCTTC. Protein product: CASTLGTGQFF.

The chain is built from TRBV10-3 and TRBJ2-1; 11 positions agree with TRBD2. Germline CDR1 reads ENHRY; CDR2 reads SYGVKD. The CDR3 runs 14 residues. With 10 bases clipped from V and 0 bases from J, the junction kept 2 bases outside the gene matches. The CDR3 coding sequence is TGTGCCACCCTAGCGGGGGGCTCCTACAATGAGCAGTTCTTC. It yields the protein CATLAGGSYNEQFF.

This chain joins TRBV5-1 and TRBJ1-3; no definite D call. Between the trimmed V and J ends, which lost 0 bases and 2 bases, there was a span of 9 bases. The CDR3 consists of 15 residues. Germline CDR1 reads SGHRS; CDR2 reads YFSETQ. The CDR3 protein is CASSLGQVPGNTIYF. The CDR3 DNA follows: TGCGCCAGCAGCTTGGGGCAGGTCCCTGGAAACACCATATATTTT.

The chain uses TRBV7-2 and TRBJ1-5, with unresolved D. CDR1 and CDR2 (germline): SGHTA, FQGNSA. The CDR3 extends over 13 amino acids. Trimming stripped 6 bases from V and 9 bases from J, with 15 bases between. The CDR3 loop is CASSFTGPGPQHF. CDR3 nucleotides: TGTGCCAGCAGTTTTACTGGGCCCGGGCCCCAGCATTTT.

The V call is TRBV7-3, the J call TRBJ2-5; 8 positions agree with TRBD1. CDR3 length: 13 residues. The germline CDR1 and CDR2 sequences are SGHTA and FQGTGA. The J segment lost 6 bases and the V segment lost 5 bases, leaving 5 bases of the junction unmatched. The CDR3 DNA is TGTGCCAGCAGCCCTGACAGGGGTCAGACCCAGTACTTC. Its protein product is CASSPDRGQTQYF.

Judged by abundance, this clone is medium-sized (0.01 to 0.1%). The gene calls are TRBV5-6 and TRBJ1-1, with D maybe TRBD1 (5 bases). The V and J ends lost 4 bases and 1 base respectively, with 11 bases between them. Germline V gene data show CDR1 as SGHDT and CDR2 as YYEEEE. This CDR3 has 14 residues. The CDR3 bases are TGTGCCAGCAGCCTATTGGGACCGAACACTGAAGCTTTCTTT. Translating it yields CASSLLGPNTEAFF.

V usage is TRBV28 and J usage is TRBJ1-1; a weak D match, TRBD1 (5 bases). The CDR3 covers 14 residues. Trimming cost V 5 bases and J 4 bases, with 14 bases left between them. CDR1 is MDHEN, CDR2 SYDVKM, per germline. The CDR3 protein is CASSPSRDLTEAFF. The CDR3 bases are TGTGCCAGCAGTCCTAGTAGGGACCTCACTGAAGCTTTCTTT.

This rearrangement joins TRBV6-5 to TRBJ1-4; D gene ambiguous. CDR1 is MNHEY, CDR2 SVGAGI, per germline. The V end was cut by 2 bases, the J end by 4 bases, with 8 bases between. This CDR3 spans 14 amino acids. CDR3: CASSYRQINEKLFF. CDR3 DNA sequence: TGTGCCAGCAGTTACCGTCAGATTAATGAAAAACTGTTTTTT.

This clone came up a few times. The CDR3 here is CASSLRPQEEAFF. DNA of the CDR3: TGTGCCAGCAGCTTACGTCCACAGGAGGAGGCTTTCTTT. V gene TRBV7-9 combines with J gene TRBJ1-1; D is possibly TRBD1 (5 bases). V was shortened by 2 bases and J by 11 bases, with 15 bases between the two germline ends. The germline V gene encodes CDR1 SEHNR and CDR2 FQNEAQ (reference sequence). The CDR3 runs to 13 residues.

The chain combines TRBV5-4 with TRBJ1-3, with D perhaps matching TRBD1 (5 bases). The CDR3 has 12 residues. The V and J ends lost 8 bases and 3 bases respectively, with 9 bases between them. CDR1 and CDR2 (germline): SGHNT, YYREEE (reference sequence). CDR3 sequence (DNA): TGTGCCAGGGGGCGGGATGGAAACACCATATATTTT. This translates into CARGRDGNTIYF. Variable domain in full (rest from reference TRBV5-4 and TRBJ1-3): ETGVTQSPTHLIKTRGQQVTLRCSSQSGHNTVSWYQQALGQGPQFIFQYYREEENGRGNFPPRFSGLQFPNYSSELNVNALELDDSALYLCARGRDGNTIYFGEGSWLTVV.

V usage is TRBV29-1 and J usage is TRBJ1-1; D is uncertain. Deletions cut 4 bases from V and 6 bases from J, with 15 bases between. Germline loops: CDR1 SQVTM, CDR2 ANQGSEA. The CDR3 is made up of 13 amino acids. The chain's CDR3 is CSVGGGLRAEAFF. CDR3 nucleotide sequence: TGCAGCGTTGGAGGTGGACTAAGGGCTGAAGCTTTCTTT.

The CDR3 sequence is CASGTGRNTEAFF. The CDR3 DNA sequence: TGTGCCAGCGGGACGGGGCGAAACACTGAAGCTTTCTTT. The chain couples TRBV6-5 to TRBJ1-1; tentatively, D is TRBD1 (5 bases). The CDR3 runs to 13 residues. V was shortened by 8 bases and J by 2 bases, with 12 bases between the two germline ends. Germline V gives CDR1 MNHEY, CDR2 SVGAGI.

CDR3 amino acids: CASRESPGQATEAFF. As DNA, the CDR3 is TGCGCCAGCAGAGAAAGTCCGGGACAAGCCACTGAAGCTTTCTTT. This rearrangement joins TRBV5-1 to TRBJ1-1; possible D gene TRBD1, 6 bases. The CDR3 runs 15 residues. Germline V gene data show CDR1 as SGHRS and CDR2 as YFSETQ. Trimming removed 5 bases at V and 4 bases at J, with 18 bases between.

The rearrangement links TRBV19 to TRBJ2-1; 10 nucleotides agree with TRBD2. CDR3 size: 17 residues. The germline CDR1 and CDR2 sequences are LNHDA and SQIVND (reference sequence). V lost 2 bases, J lost 9 bases, and 13 bases stayed unmatched. CDR3 coding DNA: TGTGCCAGTAGTATAAGGTCGAGCGGGGGGGCAATGTTTGAGCAGTTCTTC. It codes for CASSIRSSGGAMFEQFF.